The present entry profiles one TCR beta chain with its context. Its antigen has not been determined. Base-call qualities are not available, and no considerably larger clone is one nucleotide away. The library was generated by the immunoSEQ multiplex PCR assay. The source is immuneACCESS, and TCRdb retained only in-frame sequences with V and J called. Part of the clones is not carried over; for the studies checked, unresolved V genes explain less than half of this, and the remainder is unexplained. The sample table contains some 17,000 clones; only one count was recorded for 84% of them. Roughly 1.5% of the sample comes from the top ten. These data originate in a study of PD-1 blockade in mismatch repair-deficient tumors (dated by TCRdb to about 2017). Context from the whole study: Between late 2013 and September 2016, the trial enrolled 86 consecutive patients with over 10 mismatch repair-deficient cancer types, every one of whom had been previously treated and was progressing. Tumor-associated T cell clones were tracked in the peripheral blood of patients responding to PD-1 blockade by deep sequencing of TCR CDR3 regions. The paper as a whole reports these results and caveats: Rapid expansion after pembrolizumab followed by contraction, generally before radiologic responses, was shown by tumor-resident clones, which were often undetectable in blood before treatment.

Mismatch repair deficiency was established in every enrolled patient by polymerase chain reaction or immunohistochemistry. TCR sequencing was carried out for three patients who responded to pembrolizumab therapy. The phase II trial prospectively evaluated PD-1 blockade with pembrolizumab in advanced mismatch repair-deficient cancers, independent of tissue of origin. Peripheral blood T cell samples were collected serially, before PD-1 blockade began and at several time points afterward. The timing of each blood sample was reported as weeks after the first dose of pembrolizumab. Trimming takes 1 base off V and 3 bases off J; junction bases not matched to a gene: 14. The CDR3 has 19 amino acids, counting the end cysteine and phenylalanine. Just CDR3 DNA is preserved here, 57 bases in frame from base 1. Via the germline V gene (reference sequence), CDR1 is SEHNR and CDR2 FQNEAQ.

The sequence came from an adult with mismatch repair-deficient cancer. The sequencing here drew on PBMCs, taken roughly 23 weeks after starting pembrolizumab. The chain is encoded by TRBV7-9 joined to TRBJ2-3; 9 middle bases align to TRBD2. The CDR3 corresponds to CASSLVLGRPSGITDTQYF. The DNA reads TGTGCCAGCAGCTTAGTTTTGGGGAGGCCTAGCGGGATTACAGATACGCAGTATTTT.